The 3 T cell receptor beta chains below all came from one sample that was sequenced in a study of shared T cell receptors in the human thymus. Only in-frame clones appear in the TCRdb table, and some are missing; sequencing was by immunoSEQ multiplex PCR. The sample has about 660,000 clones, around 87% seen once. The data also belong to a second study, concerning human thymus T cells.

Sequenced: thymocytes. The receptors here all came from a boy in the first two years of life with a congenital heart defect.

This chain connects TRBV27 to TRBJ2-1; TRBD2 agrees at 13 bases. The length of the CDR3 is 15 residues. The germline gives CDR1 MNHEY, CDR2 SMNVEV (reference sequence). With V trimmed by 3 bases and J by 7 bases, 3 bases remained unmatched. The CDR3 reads CASSLRTSGSNEQFF. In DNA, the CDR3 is TGTGCCAGCAGTTTGCGGACTAGCGGGAGTAATGAGCAGTTCTTC.

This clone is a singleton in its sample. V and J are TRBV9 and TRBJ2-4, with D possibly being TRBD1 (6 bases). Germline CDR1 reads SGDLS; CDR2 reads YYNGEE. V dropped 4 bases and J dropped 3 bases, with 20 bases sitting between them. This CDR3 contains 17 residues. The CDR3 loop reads CASSSRDRGRGKNIQYF. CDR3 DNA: TGTGCCAGCAGCTCAAGGGACCGGGGCAGGGGCAAAAACATTCAGTACTTC.

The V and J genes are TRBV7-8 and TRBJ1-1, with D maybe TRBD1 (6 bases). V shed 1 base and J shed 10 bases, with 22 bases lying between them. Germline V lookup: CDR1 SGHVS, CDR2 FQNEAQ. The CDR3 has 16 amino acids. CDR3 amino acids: CASSLVSQQGLEGAFF. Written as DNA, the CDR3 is TGTGCCAGCAGCTTAGTCTCTCAACAGGGTCTTGAGGGAGCTTTCTTT.